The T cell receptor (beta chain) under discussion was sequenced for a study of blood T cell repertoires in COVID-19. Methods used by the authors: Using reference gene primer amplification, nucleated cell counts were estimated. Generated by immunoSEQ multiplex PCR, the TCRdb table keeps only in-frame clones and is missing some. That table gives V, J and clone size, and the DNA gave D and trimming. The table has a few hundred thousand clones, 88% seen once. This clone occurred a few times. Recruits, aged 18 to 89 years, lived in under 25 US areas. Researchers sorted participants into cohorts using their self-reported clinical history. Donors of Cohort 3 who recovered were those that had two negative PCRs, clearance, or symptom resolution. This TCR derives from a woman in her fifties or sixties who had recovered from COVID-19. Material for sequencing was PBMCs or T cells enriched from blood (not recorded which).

The CDR3 bases are TGCGCCAGCAGCTACGTGGGACTAGCGGGAGGTGAGACCCAGTACTTC. Translation gives CASSYVGLAGGETQYF. The V gene is TRBV5-1, the J gene TRBJ2-5; 15 positions agree with TRBD2. This CDR3 contains 16 residues. Germline assignment: CDR1 SGHRS and CDR2 YFSETQ. With V trimmed by 3 bases and J by 5 bases, 5 bases remained unmatched.